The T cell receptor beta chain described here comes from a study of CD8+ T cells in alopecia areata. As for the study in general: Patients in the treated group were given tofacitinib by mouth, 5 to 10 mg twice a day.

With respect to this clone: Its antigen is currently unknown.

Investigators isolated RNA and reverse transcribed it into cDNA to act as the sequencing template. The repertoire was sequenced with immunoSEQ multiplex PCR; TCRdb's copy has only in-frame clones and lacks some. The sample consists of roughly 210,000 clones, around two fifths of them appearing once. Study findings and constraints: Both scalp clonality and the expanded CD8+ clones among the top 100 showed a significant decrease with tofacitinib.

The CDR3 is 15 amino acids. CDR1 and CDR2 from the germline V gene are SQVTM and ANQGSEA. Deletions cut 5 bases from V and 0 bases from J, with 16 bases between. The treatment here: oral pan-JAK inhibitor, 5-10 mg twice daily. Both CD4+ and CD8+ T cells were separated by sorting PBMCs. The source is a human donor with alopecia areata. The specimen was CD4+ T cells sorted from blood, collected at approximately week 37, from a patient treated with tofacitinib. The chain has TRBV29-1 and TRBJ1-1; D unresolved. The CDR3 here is CSVSDTLIMNTEAFF. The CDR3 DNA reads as TGCAGCGTTAGCGACACATTAATAATGAACACTGAAGCTTTCTTT.